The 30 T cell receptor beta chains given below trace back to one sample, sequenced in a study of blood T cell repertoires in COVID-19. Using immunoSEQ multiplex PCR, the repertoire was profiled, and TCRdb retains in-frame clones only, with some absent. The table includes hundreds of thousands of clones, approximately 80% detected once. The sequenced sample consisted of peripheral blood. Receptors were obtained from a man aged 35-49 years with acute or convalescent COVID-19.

The DNA for the CDR3 is TGTGCCATCAGTGAAAATGAGGGTTCAAATCAGCCCCAGCATTTT. This codes for CAISENEGSNQPQHF. J is TRBJ1-5 and V is TRBV10-3; D is undetermined. Germline assignment: CDR1 ENHRY and CDR2 SYGVKD. This CDR3 is 15 amino acids long. The V end lost 3 bases, the J end lost 4 bases, and 13 bases lay between the germline ends.

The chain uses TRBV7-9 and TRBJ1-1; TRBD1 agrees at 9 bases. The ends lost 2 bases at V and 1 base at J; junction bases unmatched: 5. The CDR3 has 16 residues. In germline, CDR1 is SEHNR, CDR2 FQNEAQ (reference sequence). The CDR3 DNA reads TGTGCCAGCAGCTTACCGGGACAGGGCAAGAACACTGAAGCTTTCTTT. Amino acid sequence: CASSLPGQGKNTEAFF. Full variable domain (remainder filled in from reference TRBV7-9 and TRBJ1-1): DTGVSQNPRHKITKRGQNVTFRCDPISEHNRLYWYRQTLGQGPEFLTYFQNEAQLEKSRLLSDRFSAERPKGSFSTLEIQRTEQGDSAMYLCASSLPGQGKNTEAFFGQGTRLTVV.

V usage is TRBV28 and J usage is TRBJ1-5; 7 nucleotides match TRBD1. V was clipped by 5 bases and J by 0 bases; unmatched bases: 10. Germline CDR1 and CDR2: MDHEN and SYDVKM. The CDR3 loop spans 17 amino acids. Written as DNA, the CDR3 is TGTGCCAGCAGTCCTAAAGGACAGGAGCTTAGCAATCAGCCCCAGCATTTT. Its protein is CASSPKGQELSNQPQHF.

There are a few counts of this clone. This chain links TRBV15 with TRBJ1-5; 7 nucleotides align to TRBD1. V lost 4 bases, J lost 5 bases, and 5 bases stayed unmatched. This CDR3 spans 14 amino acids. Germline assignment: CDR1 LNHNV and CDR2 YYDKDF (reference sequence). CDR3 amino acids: CATSKLGTDQPQHF. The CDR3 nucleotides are TGTGCCACCAGCAAGTTAGGGACAGATCAGCCCCAGCATTTT.

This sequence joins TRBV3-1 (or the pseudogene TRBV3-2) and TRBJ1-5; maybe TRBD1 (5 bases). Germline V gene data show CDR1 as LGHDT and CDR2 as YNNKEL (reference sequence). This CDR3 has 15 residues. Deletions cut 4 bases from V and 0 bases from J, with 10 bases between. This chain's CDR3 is CASSLRGYSNQPQHF. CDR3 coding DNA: TGTGCCAGCAGCCTCCGGGGGTATAGCAATCAGCCCCAGCATTTT.

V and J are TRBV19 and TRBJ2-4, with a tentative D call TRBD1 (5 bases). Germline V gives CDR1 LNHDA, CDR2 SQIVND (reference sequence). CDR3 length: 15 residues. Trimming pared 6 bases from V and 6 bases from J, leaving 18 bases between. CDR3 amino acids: CASSSAVGAGNIQYF. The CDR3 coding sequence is TGTGCCAGTAGCTCCGCGGTTGGGGCAGGAAACATTCAGTACTTC.

DNA for the CDR3: TGTGCCAGCAGTGCAGGACTAGCTTTAGCCTACAATGAGCAGTTCTTC. Translated, it gives CASSAGLALAYNEQFF. This rearrangement joins TRBV6-1 to TRBJ2-1, with 8 bases fitting TRBD2. Germline V gene lookup returns CDR1 MNHNS and CDR2 SASEGT. CDR3 length: 16 amino acids. Trimming at V came to 4 bases and at J to 2 bases, leaving 7 bases not matched to a gene.

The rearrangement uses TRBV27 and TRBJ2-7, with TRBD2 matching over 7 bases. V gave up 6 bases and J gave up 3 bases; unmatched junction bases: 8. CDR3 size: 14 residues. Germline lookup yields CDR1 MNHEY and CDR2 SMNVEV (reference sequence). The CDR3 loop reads CASRMAAGLYEQYF. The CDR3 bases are TGTGCCAGCAGAATGGCAGCGGGACTCTACGAGCAGTACTTC.

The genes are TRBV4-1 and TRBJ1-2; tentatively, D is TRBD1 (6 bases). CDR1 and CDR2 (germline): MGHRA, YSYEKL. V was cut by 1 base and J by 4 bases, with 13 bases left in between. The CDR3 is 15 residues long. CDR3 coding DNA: TGCGCCAGCAGCCAAGTCGGCAGGGGTAGCTATGGCTACACCTTC. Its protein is CASSQVGRGSYGYTF.

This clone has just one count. The CDR3 nucleotides are TGTGCCAGCACCAGGGATATACCCTTAGGCACTGAAGCTTTCTTT. This codes for CASTRDIPLGTEAFF. The chain combines TRBV6-5 with TRBJ1-1; TRBD1 is a possible D gene (5 bases). The CDR3 loop spans 15 amino acids. Trimming pared 7 bases from V and 4 bases from J, leaving 19 bases between. CDR1 is MNHEY, CDR2 SVGAGI, per germline.

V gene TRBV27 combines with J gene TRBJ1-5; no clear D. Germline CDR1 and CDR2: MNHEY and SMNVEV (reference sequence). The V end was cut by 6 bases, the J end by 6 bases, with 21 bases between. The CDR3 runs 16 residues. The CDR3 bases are TGTGCCAGCAGGGTGGATGGTAGCACACTGGGTCAGCCCCAGCATTTT. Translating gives CASRVDGSTLGQPQHF.

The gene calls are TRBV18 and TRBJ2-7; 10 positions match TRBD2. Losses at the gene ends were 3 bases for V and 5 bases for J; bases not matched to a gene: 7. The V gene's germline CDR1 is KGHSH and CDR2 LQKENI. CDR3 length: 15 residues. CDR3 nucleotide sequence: TGTGCCAGCTCACCTGGCGCCCTAGCGGGAGACGAGCAGTACTTC. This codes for CASSPGALAGDEQYF. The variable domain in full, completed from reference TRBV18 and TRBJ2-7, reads NAGVMQNPRHLVRRRGQEARLRCSPMKGHSHVYWYRQLPEEGLKFMVYLQKENIIDESGMPKERFSAEFPKEGPSILRIQQVVRGDSAAYFCASSPGALAGDEQYFGPGTRLTVT.

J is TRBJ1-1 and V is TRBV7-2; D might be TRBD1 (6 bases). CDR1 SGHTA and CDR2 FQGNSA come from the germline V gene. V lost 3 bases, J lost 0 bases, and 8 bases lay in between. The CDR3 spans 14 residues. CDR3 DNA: TGTGCCAGCAGCTTCAGGGGCCTGAACACTGAAGCTTTCTTT. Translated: CASSFRGLNTEAFF.

Written as DNA, the CDR3 is TGTGCCACCAGTGATACTAGAGCCGGGGAGCTGTTTTTT. This sequence encodes CATSDTRAGELFF. The chain is built from TRBV24-1 and TRBJ2-2, with D possibly matching TRBD2 (5 bases). Looked up from germline, CDR1 is KGHDR and CDR2 is SFDVKD. The CDR3 runs to 13 residues. The V gene lost 3 bases and the J gene lost 6 bases, with 7 bases spanning the gap.

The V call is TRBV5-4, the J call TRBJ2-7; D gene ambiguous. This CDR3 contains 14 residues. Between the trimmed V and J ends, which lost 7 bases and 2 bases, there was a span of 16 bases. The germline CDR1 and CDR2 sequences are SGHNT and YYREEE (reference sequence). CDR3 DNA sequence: TGTGCCAGCGTCTCTGGCATGCCCCCCTACGAGCAGTACTTC. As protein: CASVSGMPPYEQYF.

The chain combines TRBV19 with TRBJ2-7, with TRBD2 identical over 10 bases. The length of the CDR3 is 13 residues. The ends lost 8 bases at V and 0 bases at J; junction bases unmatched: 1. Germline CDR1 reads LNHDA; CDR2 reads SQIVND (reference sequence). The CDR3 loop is CASSSGSSYEQYF. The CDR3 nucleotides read TGTGCCAGTTCTAGCGGGAGCTCCTACGAGCAGTACTTC.

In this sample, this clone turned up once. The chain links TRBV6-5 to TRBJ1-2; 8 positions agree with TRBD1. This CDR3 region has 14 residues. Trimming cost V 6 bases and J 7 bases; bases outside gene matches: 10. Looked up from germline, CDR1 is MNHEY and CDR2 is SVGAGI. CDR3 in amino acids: CASRSTGGSLGYTF. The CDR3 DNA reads TGTGCCAGCAGATCCACAGGGGGATCCCTTGGCTACACCTTC.

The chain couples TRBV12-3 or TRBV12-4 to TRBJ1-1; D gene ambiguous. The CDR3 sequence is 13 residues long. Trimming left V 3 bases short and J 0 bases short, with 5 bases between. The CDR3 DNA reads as TGTGCCAGCAGTTTCCGTCTGAACACTGAAGCTTTCTTT. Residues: CASSFRLNTEAFF.

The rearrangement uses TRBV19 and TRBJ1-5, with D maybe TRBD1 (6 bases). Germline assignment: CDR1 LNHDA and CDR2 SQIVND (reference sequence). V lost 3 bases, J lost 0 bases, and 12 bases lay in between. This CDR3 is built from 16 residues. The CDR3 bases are TGTGCCAGTAGTATCGTGGCAGGGGATAGCAATCAGCCCCAGCATTTT. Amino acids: CASSIVAGDSNQPQHF.

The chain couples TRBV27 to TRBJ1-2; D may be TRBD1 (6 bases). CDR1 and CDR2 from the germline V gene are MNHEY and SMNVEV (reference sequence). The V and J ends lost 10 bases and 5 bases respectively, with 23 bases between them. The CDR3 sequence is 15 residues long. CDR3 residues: CATRTGGAVGYGYTF. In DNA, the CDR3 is TGTGCCACCCGTACGGGGGGCGCAGTAGGGTATGGCTACACCTTC.

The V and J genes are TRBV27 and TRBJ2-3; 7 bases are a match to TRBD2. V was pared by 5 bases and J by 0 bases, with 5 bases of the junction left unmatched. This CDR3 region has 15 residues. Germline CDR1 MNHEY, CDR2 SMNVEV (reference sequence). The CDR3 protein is CASSLQRGSTDTQYF. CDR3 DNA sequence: TGTGCCAGCAGTCTCCAGCGGGGAAGCACAGATACGCAGTATTTT.

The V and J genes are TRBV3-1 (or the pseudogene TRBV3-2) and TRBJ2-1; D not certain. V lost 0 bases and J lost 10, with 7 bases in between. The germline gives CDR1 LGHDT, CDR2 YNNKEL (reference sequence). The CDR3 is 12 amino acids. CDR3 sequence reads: CASSQETQEQFF. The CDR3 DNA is TGTGCCAGCAGCCAAGAAACACAGGAGCAGTTCTTC.

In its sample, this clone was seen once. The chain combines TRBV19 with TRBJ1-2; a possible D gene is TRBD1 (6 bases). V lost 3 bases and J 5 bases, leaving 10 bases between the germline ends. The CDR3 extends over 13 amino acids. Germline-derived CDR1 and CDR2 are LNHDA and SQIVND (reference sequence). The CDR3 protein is CASSIGQTYGYTF. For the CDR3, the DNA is TGTGCCAGTAGTATCGGACAGACTTATGGCTACACCTTC.

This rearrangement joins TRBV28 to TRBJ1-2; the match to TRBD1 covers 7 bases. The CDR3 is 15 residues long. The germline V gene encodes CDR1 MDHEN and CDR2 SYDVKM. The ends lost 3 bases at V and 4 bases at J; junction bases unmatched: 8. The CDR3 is CASSLWGDRAYGYTF. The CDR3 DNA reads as TGTGCCAGCAGTTTGTGGGGTGACAGGGCCTATGGCTACACCTTC.

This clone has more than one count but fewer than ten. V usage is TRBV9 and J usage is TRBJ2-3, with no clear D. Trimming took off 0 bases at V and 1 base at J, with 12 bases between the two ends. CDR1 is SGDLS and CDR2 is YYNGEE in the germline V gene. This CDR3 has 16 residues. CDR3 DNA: TGTGCCAGCAGCGTAGCTGGCCTGTCTGGCACAGATACGCAGTATTTT. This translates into CASSVAGLSGTDTQYF.

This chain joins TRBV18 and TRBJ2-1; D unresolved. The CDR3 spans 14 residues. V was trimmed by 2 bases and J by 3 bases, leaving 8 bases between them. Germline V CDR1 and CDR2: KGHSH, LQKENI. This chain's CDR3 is CASSPDRSYNEQFF. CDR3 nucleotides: TGTGCCAGCTCACCAGACCGGAGCTACAATGAGCAGTTCTTC.

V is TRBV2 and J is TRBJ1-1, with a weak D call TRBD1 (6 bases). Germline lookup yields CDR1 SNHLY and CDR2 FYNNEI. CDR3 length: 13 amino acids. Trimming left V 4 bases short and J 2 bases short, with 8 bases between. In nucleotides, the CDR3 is TGTGCCAGCAGTGTACAGGGAAACACTGAAGCTTTCTTT. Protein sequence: CASSVQGNTEAFF.

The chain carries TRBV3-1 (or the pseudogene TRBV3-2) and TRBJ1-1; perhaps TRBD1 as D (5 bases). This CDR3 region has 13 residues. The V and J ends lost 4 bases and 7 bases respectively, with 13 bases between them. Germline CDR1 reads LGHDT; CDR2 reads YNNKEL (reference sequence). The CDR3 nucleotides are TGTGCCAGCAGCCGGGACTCCGGTTTTGAAGCTTTCTTT. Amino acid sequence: CASSRDSGFEAFF.

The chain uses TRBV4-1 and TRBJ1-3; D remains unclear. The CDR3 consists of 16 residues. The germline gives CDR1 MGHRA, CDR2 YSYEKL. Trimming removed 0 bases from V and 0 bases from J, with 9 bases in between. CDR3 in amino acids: CASSQDPIGSGNTIYF. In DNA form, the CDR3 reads TGCGCCAGCAGCCAAGACCCCATCGGCTCTGGAAACACCATATATTTT.

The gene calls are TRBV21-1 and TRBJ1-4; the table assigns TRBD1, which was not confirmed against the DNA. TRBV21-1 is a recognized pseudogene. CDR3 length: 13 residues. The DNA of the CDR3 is TGTGCCAGCAGTAAGGGGACTAATGAAAAACTGTTTTTT. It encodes CASSKGTNEKLFF.